The T cell receptor (beta chain) under discussion was sequenced for a study of CD8 T cells in Susac syndrome. The V gene's germline CDR1 is DFQATT and CDR2 SNEGSKA (reference sequence). Trimming shortened V by 0 bases and J by 4 bases, and 12 bases separated the two germline ends. This CDR3 region has 14 residues. RNA amounts of about 0.45 to 1 ug underwent reverse transcription with random hexamers. TCRdb used MiXCR to reprocess the immunoSEQ multiplex PCR reads, holding one entry per CDR3 protein. The top ten hold 0.13% to 0.15% of the sample, which has 150,000 to 200,000 distinct CDR3 sequences, just under 95% seen once. The sequenced target, TCR beta, came from blood CD8+ and CD4+ T cells. Controls comprised healthy donors matched for age and sex.

The clonotype originates from a human donor in good health. Sequencing was performed on CD4+ T cells from PBMCs. The chain joins TRBV20-1 to TRBJ2-5; possible D gene TRBD1, 5 bases. The CDR3 loop reads CSAREVQGAETQYF. The DNA for the CDR3 is TGCAGTGCTAGAGAAGTCCAGGGTGCAGAGACCCAGTACTTC.